The 14 T cell receptor beta chains listed next were all sequenced from one sample in a study of blood T cell repertoires in COVID-19. Repertoires were generated with immunoSEQ multiplex PCR, while TCRdb's copy carries only in-frame clones and drops some. The table records 150,000 to 200,000 clones, about 86% of them present only once. The specimen was peripheral blood. These receptors all come from a man aged 60 to 75 with acute or convalescent COVID-19.

The CDR3 sequence: CASSISGNSNQPQHF. The CDR3 bases are TGTGCCAGTAGTATTAGCGGGAATAGCAATCAGCCCCAGCATTTT. The chain joins TRBV19 to TRBJ1-5, with no clear D. The V and J ends lost 3 bases and 0 bases respectively, with 9 bases between them. Looked up from germline, CDR1 is LNHDA and CDR2 is SQIVND (reference sequence). The CDR3 is made up of 15 amino acids.

The V and J genes are TRBV14 and TRBJ1-1; 8 bases map to TRBD1. V was clipped by 1 base and J by 4 bases; unmatched bases: 11. The CDR3 contains 17 residues. Germline loops: CDR1 SGHDN, CDR2 FVKESK. The CDR3 nucleotides read TGTGCCAGCAGCCAAGTGGGCAGGGGGCGATCCGGCACTGAAGCTTTCTTT. This sequence encodes CASSQVGRGRSGTEAFF.

The chain uses TRBV11-3 and TRBJ2-1, with TRBD2 as a possible D gene (6 bases). Germline V CDR1 and CDR2: SGHNT, YENEEA. The CDR3 has 14 amino acids. The V end lost 5 bases, the J end lost 0 bases, and 8 bases lay between the germline ends. The DNA for the CDR3 is TGTGCCAGCAGCCCCGGGAGCTCCTACAATGAGCAGTTCTTC. Translating it yields CASSPGSSYNEQFF.

This CDR3 reads CASSQAAQSSYGYTF. Here the CDR3 DNA reads TGTGCCAGCAGCCAAGCGGCACAGAGTAGCTATGGCTACACCTTC. This sequence joins TRBV3-1 (or the pseudogene TRBV3-2) and TRBJ1-2; D is uncertain. From germline, CDR1 is LGHDT and CDR2 YNNKEL (reference sequence). This CDR3 has 15 amino acids. Trimming cost V 1 base and J 4 bases, with 13 bases left between them.

This clone was detected once. This chain joins TRBV6-5 and TRBJ2-3; 7 positions agree with TRBD2. The germline V gene encodes CDR1 MNHEY and CDR2 SVGAGI. The CDR3 sequence is 14 residues long. V trimming: 6 bases; J trimming: 1 base; junction bases outside the gene matches: 4. CDR3 coding DNA: TGTGCCAGCAGGAAAGCGGGGCGCACAGATACGCAGTATTTT. The encoded protein is CASRKAGRTDTQYF.

The genes are TRBV5-1 and TRBJ1-3; D might be TRBD1 (6 bases). CDR3 size: 14 residues. Deletions cut 2 bases from V and 4 bases from J, with 10 bases between. Germline CDR1 is SGHRS and CDR2 is YFSETQ. CDR3 bases: TGCGCCAGCAGCTTTGAGGGGGTCGGAAACACCATATATTTT. Its translation is CASSFEGVGNTIYF. The full variable domain, its missing parts supplied by reference TRBV5-1 and TRBJ1-3, is KAGVTQTPRYLIKTRGQQVTLSCSPISGHRSVSWYQQTPGQGLQFLFEYFSETQRNKGNFPGRFSGRQFSNSRSEMNVSTLELGDSALYLCASSFEGVGNTIYFGEGSWLTVV.

The chain combines TRBV28 with TRBJ2-1; perhaps TRBD2 as D (5 bases). Trimming stripped 5 bases from V and 10 bases from J, with 12 bases between. There are 12 residues in the CDR3. Germline CDR1 MDHEN, CDR2 SYDVKM. The CDR3 here is CASSPGNEEQFF. Written as DNA, the CDR3 is TGTGCCAGCAGTCCCGGGAATGAGGAGCAGTTCTTC.

The chain is built from TRBV28 and TRBJ2-7; 10 nucleotides align to TRBD1. The CDR3 has 14 residues. Germline CDR1 is MDHEN and CDR2 is SYDVKM. Germline trimming cut 6 bases from V and 3 bases from J; bases unmatched to any gene: 5. In nucleotides, the CDR3 is TGTGCCAGCAGCCGACAGGGGGCTAACTACGAGCAGTACTTC. It specifies CASSRQGANYEQYF.

The chain recombines TRBV28 with TRBJ2-1; D gene uncertain. The CDR3 covers 13 residues. Germline CDR1 and CDR2: MDHEN and SYDVKM. V lost 6 bases and J lost 10, with 16 bases in between. Here the CDR3 DNA reads TGTGCCAGCAGAAAATCCGGGTCTTGGGAGCAGTTCTTC. Its protein is CASRKSGSWEQFF. The variable domain in full, completed from reference TRBV28 and TRBJ2-1, reads DVKVTQSSRYLVKRTGEKVFLECVQDMDHENMFWYRQDPGLGLRLIYFSYDVKMKEKGDIPEGYSVSREKKERFSLILESASTNQTSMYLCASRKSGSWEQFFGPGTRLTVL.

Comments on this clone: The identical CDR3 is also encoded by other nucleotide sequences in the sample. This sequence joins TRBV15 and TRBJ2-1, with 12 nucleotides matching TRBD2. Germline-derived CDR1 and CDR2 are LNHNV and YYDKDF (reference sequence). V lost 1 base to trimming and J lost 4 bases; unmatched junction nucleotides: 2. CDR3 size: 16 residues. Written as DNA, the CDR3 is TGTGCCACCAGCAGAGGACTAGCGGGAGCTTACAATGAGCAGTTCTTC. Encoded protein: CATSRGLAGAYNEQFF.

The chain carries TRBV5-8 and TRBJ1-6, with TRBD1 matching over 7 bases. The CDR3 has 15 residues. Germline V lookup: CDR1 SGHTS, CDR2 YDEGEE. The J segment lost 6 bases and the V segment lost 0 bases, leaving 3 bases of the junction unmatched. The CDR3 nucleotides read TGTGCCAGCAGCTTGGTGGCAGGGGGTAATTCACCCCTCCACTTT. Amino acid sequence: CASSLVAGGNSPLHF.

The chain couples TRBV2 to TRBJ1-2; 8 bases match TRBD1. Per the germline V gene, CDR1 is SNHLY and CDR2 is FYNNEI. The CDR3 loop spans 17 amino acids. The trim removed 7 bases at V and 2 bases at J, leaving 15 bases unmatched. The CDR3 DNA reads TGTGCCAGCACAGGGGGGACAGGTCCTTCCGACAACTATGGCTACACCTTC. This encodes CASTGGTGPSDNYGYTF.

This sequence joins TRBV2 and TRBJ2-7, with 9 nucleotides matching TRBD2. This CDR3 is built from 16 residues. Trimming at V came to 4 bases and at J to 5 bases, leaving 12 bases not matched to a gene. Germline V gene sequence: CDR1 SNHLY, CDR2 FYNNEI. DNA of the CDR3: TGTGCCAGCAGTGGGCGGGGTCTAGCGGGAATCCACGAGCAGTACTTC. The encoded protein is CASSGRGLAGIHEQYF.

DNA of the CDR3: TGTGCCAGCAGTTTTCAGGGCAAGACTGAAGCTTTCTTT. Its translation is CASSFQGKTEAFF. This chain uses TRBV27 with TRBJ1-1; weak D call: TRBD1 (5 bases). The V end lost 3 bases, the J end lost 5 bases, and 10 bases lay between the germline ends. Germline V CDR1 and CDR2: MNHEY, SMNVEV (reference sequence). There are 13 residues in the CDR3.